This TCR beta chain stems from a study of CD8+CD57+ T cells in acquired aplastic anemia. The template for TCR beta VDJ and CDR3 sequence profiling was genomic DNA. TCRdb passed the reads through MiXCR, listing each CDR3 protein once. In the table there are 200,000 to 300,000 distinct CDR3 sequences, approximately 79% of which are singletons. Patients selected for sequencing had displayed CD8+CD57+ cell expansion by flow cytometry. Each patient had severe acquired aplastic anemia. As concerns this clonotype: What it binds is unknown.

The germline V and J ends were trimmed by 7 bases and 15 bases, with 29 bases remaining between them. CDR3 size: 15 residues. CDR1 and CDR2 from the germline V gene are SGDLS and YYNGEE. Notes on the study in general: Patients and controls were found to share 25 to 30 CD8+ CDR3 sequences. The CD8+ Simpson's diversity of patients and controls was not significantly different.

Sample: sorted CD4+, CD8+, or CD8+CD57+ T cells (not recorded which) from PBMCs. The V gene is TRBV9, the J gene TRBJ1-5; no firm D call. This clonotype was sampled from a human donor with aplastic anemia. CDR3 region: CASGGAGNIQYLRHF. CDR3 sequence (DNA): TGTGCCAGCGGAGGAGCTGGGAACATTCAGTACCTCCGGCATTTT.